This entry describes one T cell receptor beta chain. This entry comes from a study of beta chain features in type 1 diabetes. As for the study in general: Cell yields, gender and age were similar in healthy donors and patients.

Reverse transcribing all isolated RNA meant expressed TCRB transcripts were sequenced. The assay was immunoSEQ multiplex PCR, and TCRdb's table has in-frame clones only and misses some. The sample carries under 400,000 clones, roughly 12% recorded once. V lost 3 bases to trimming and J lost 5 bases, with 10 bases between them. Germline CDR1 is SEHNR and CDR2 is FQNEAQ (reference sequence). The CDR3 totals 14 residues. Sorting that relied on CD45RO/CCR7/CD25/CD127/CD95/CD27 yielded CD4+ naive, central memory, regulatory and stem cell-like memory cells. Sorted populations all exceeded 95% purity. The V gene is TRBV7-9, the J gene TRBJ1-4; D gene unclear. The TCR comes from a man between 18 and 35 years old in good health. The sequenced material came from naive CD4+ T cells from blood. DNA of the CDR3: TGTGCCAGCAGCTTGCGGGAATCAAATGAAAAACTGTTTTTT. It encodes CASSLRESNEKLFF.